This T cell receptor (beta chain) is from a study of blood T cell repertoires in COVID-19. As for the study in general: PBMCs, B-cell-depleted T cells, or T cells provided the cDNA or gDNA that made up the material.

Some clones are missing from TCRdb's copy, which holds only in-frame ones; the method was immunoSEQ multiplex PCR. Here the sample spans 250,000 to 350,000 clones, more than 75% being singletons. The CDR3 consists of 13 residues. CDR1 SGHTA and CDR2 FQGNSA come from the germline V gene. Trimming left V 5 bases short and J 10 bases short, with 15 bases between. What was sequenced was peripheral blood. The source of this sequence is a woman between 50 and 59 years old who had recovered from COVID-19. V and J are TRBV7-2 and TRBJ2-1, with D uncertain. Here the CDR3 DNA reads TGTGCCAGCAGCCCCTACGAGGCCGTCGAGCAGTTCTTC. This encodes CASSPYEAVEQFF.